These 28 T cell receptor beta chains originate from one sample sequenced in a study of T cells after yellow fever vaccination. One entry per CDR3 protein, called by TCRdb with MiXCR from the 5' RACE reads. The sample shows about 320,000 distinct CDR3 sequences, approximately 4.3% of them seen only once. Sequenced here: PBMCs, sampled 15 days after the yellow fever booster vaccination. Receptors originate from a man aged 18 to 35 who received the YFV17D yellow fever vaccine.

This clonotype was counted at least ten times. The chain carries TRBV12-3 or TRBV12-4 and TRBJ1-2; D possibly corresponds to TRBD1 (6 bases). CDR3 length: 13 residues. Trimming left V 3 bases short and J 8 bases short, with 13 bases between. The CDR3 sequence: CASSFLGAEGYTF. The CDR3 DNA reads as TGTGCCAGCAGTTTTTTGGGGGCTGAGGGCTACACCTTC.

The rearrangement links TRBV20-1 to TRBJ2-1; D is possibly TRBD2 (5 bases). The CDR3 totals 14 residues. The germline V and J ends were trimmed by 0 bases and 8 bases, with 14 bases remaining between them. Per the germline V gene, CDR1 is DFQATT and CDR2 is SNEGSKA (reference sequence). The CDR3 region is CSARDGWAGDEQFF. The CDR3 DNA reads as TGCAGTGCTAGAGATGGGTGGGCCGGGGATGAGCAGTTCTTC.

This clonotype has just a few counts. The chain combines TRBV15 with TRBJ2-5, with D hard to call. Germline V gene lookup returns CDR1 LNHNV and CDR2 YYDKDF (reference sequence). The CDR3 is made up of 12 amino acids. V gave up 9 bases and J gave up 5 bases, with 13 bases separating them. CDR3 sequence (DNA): TGTGCCACGGCCGCGCTGGGGGAGACCCAGTACTTC. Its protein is CATAALGETQYF.

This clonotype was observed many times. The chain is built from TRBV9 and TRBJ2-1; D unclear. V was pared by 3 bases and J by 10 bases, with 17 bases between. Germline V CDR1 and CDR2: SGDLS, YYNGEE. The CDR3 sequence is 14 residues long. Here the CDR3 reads CASSARTKSDEQFF. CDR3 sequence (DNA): TGTGCCAGCAGCGCGAGGACCAAATCAGACGAGCAGTTCTTC. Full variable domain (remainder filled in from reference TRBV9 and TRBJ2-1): DSGVTQTPKHLITATGQRVTLRCSPRSGDLSVYWYQQSLDQGLQFLIQYYNGEERAKGNILERFSAQQFPDLHSELNLSSLELGDSALYFCASSARTKSDEQFFGPGTRLTVL.

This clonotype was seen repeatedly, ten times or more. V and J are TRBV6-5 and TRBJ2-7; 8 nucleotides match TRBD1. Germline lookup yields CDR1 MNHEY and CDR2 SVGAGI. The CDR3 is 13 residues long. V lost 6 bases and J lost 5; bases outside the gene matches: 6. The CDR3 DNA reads TGTGCCAGCAGAGAGACAGGGGTCGACGAGCAGTACTTC. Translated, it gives CASRETGVDEQYF.

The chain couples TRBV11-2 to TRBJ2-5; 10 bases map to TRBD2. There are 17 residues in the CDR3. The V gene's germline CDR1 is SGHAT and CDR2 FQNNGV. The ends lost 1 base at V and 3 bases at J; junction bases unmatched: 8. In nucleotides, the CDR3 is TGTGCCAGCAGCTTAGGGTCGACTAGCGGGTTTAAAGAGACCCAGTACTTC. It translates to CASSLGSTSGFKETQYF.

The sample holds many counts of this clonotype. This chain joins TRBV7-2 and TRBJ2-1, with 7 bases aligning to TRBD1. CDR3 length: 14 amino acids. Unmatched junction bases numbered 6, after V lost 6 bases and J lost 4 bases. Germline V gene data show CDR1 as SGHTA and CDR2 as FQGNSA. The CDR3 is CASRRDRVYNEQFF. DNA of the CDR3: TGTGCCAGCAGAAGGGACAGAGTTTACAATGAGCAGTTCTTC.

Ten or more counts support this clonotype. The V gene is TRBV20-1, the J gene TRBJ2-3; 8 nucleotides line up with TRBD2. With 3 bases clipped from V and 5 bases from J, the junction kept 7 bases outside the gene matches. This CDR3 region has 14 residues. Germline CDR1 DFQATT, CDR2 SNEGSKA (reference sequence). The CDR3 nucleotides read TGCAGTGCTAGTGCGGGGGGCCCGAGAGATACGCAGTATTTT. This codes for CSASAGGPRDTQYF.

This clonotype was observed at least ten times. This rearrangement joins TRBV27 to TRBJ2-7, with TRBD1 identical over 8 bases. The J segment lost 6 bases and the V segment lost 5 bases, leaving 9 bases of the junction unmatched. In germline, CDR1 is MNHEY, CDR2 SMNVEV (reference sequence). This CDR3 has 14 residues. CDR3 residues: CASSRRQGLGEQYV. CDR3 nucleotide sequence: TGTGCCAGCAGTCGCCGACAGGGGCTTGGCGAGCAGTACGTC.

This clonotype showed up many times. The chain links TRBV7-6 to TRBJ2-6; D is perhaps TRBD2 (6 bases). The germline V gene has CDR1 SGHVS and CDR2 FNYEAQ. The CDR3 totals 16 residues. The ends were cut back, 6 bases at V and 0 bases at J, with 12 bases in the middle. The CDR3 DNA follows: TGTGCCAGCAGTCCGTTGGGAGGCTCTGGGGCCAACGTCCTGACTTTC. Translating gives CASSPLGGSGANVLTF. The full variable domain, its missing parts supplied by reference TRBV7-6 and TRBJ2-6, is GAGVSQSPRYKVTKRGQDVALRCDPISGHVSLYWYRQALGQGPEFLTYFNYEAQQDKSGLPNDRFSAERPEGSISTLTIQRTEQRDSAMYRCASSPLGGSGANVLTFGAGSRLTVL.

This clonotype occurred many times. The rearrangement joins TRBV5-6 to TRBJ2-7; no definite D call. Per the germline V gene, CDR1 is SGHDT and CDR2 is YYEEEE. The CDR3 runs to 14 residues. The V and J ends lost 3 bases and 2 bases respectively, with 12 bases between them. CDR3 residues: CASSYPEGPYEQYV. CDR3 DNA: TGTGCCAGCAGCTACCCTGAAGGCCCCTACGAGCAGTACGTC.

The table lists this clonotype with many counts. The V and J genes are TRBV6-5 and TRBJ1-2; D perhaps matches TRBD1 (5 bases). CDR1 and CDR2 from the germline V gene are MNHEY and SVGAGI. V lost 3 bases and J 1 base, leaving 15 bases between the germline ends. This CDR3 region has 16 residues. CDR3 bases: TGTGCCAGCAGTTATCGGGAGTCGGGACTTAACTATGGCTACACCTTC. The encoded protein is CASSYRESGLNYGYTF.

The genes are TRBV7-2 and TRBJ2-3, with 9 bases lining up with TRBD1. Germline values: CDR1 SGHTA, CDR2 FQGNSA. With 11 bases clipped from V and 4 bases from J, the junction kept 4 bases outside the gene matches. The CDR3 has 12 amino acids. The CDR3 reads CAGGQGPDTQYF. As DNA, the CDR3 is TGTGCCGGGGGACAGGGACCAGATACGCAGTATTTT.

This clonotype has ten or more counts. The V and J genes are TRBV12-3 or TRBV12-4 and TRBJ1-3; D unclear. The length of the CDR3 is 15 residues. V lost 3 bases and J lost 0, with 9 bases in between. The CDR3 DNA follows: TGTGCCAGCAGTTTGAGATGTTGCTCTGGAAACACCATATATTTT. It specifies CASSLRCCSGNTIYF.

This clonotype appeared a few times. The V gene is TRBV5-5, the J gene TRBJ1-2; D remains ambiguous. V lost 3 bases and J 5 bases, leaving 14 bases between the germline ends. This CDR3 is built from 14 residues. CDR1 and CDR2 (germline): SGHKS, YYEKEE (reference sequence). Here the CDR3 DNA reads TGTGCCAGCAGCTCCTGGGCCGGGCCTTATGGCTACACCTTC. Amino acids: CASSSWAGPYGYTF. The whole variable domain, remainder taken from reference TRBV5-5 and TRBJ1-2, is DAGVTQSPTHLIKTRGQQVTLRCSPISGHKSVSWYQQVLGQGPQFIFQYYEKEERGRGNFPDRFSARQFPNYSSELNVNALLLGDSALYLCASSSWAGPYGYTFGSGTRLTVV.

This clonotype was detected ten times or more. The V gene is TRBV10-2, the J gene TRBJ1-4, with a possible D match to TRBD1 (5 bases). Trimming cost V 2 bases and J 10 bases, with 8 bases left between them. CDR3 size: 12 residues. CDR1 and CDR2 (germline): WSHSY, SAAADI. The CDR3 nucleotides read TGCGCCAGCAGTGAGGACAGCGTAAAACTGTTTTTT. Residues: CASSEDSVKLFF.

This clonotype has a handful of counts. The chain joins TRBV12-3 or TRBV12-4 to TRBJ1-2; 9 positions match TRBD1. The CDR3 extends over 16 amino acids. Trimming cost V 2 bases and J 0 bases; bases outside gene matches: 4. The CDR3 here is CASSLHRGRANYGYTF. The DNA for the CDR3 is TGTGCCAGCAGTTTACACAGGGGGCGAGCTAACTATGGCTACACCTTC.

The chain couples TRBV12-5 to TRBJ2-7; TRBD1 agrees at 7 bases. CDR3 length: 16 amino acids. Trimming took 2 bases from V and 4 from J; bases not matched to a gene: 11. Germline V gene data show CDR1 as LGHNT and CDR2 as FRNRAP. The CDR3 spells CASGLPTHRGRYEQYF. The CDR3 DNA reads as TGTGCTAGTGGTTTGCCAACCCACAGGGGACGGTACGAGCAGTACTTC.

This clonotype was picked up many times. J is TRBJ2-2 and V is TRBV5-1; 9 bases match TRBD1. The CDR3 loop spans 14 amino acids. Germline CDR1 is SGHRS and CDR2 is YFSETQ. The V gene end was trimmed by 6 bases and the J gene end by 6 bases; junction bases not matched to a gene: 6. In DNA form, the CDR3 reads TGCGCCAGCAACATGGGACAGGGTCCCGGGGAGCTGTTTTTT. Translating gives CASNMGQGPGELFF.

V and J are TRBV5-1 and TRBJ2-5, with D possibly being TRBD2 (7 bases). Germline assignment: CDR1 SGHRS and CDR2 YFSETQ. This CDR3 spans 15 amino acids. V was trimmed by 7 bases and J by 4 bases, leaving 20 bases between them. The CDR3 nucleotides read TGCGCCAGCGGACCATCCCCAGGGGAGGGAGAGACCCAGTACTTC. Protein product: CASGPSPGEGETQYF.

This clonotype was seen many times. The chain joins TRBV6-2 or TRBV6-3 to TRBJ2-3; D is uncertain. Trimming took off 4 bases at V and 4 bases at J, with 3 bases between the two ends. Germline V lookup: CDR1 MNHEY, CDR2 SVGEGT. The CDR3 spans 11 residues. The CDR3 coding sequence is TGTGCCAGCAGTTTTCCAGATACGCAGTATTTT. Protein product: CASSFPDTQYF.

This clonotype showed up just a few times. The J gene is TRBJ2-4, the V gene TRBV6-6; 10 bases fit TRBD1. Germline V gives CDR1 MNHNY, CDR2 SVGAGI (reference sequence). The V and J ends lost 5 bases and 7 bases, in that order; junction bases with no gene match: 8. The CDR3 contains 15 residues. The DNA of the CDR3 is TGTGCCAGCAGTGTATCCGGGACAGGGGAGAACATTCAGTACTTC. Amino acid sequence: CASSVSGTGENIQYF.

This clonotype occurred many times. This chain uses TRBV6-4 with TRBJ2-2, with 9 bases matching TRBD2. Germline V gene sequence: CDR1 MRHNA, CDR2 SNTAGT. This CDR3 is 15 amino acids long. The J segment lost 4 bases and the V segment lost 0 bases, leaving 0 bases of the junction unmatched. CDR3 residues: CASSDSSGGTGELFF. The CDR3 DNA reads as TGTGCCAGCAGTGACTCTAGCGGGGGCACCGGGGAGCTGTTTTTT.

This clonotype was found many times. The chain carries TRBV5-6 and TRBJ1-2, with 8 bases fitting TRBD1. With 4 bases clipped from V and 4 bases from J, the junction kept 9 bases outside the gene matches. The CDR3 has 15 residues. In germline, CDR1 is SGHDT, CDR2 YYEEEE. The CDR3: CASSQWDRRSYGYTF. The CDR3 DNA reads TGTGCCAGCAGCCAATGGGACAGGAGGTCCTATGGCTACACCTTC. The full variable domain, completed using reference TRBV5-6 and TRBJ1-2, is DAGVTQSPTHLIKTRGQQVTLRCSPKSGHDTVSWYQQALGQGPQFIFQYYEEEERQRGNFPDRFSGHQFPNYSSELNVNALLLGDSALYLCASSQWDRRSYGYTFGSGTRLTVV.

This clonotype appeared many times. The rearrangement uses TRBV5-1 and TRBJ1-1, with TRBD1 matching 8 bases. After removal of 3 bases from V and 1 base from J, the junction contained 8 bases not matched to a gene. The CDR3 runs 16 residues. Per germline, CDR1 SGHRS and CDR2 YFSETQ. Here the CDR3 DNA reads TGCGCCAGCAGCTGGCAACAGGGGGGGACGAACACTGAAGCTTTCTTT. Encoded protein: CASSWQQGGTNTEAFF.

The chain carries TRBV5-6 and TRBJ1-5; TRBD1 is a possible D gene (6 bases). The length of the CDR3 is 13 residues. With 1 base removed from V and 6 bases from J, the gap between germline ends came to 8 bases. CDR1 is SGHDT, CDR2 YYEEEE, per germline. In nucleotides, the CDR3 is TGTGCCAGCAGCTTGCAGGGGCTTCAGCCCCAGCATTTT. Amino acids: CASSLQGLQPQHF.

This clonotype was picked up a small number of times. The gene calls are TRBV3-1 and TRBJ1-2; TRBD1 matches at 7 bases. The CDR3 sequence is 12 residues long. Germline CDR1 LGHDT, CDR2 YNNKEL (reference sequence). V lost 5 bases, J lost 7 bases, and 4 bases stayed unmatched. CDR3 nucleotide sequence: TGTGCCAGCAGCTCGACAGGGCTTGGCTACACCTTC. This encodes CASSSTGLGYTF.

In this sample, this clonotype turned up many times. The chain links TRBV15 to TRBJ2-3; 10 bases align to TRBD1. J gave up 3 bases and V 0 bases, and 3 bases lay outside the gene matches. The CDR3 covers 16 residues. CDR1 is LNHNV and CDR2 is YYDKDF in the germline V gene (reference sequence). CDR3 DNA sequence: TGTGCCACCAGCAGAGATGGGGGACAGGGGACAGATACGCAGTATTTT. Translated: CATSRDGGQGTDTQYF.